This T cell receptor (beta chain) came from a study of Ad26.COV2.S vaccination and SARS-CoV-2 variants. Profiled with immunoSEQ multiplex PCR; TCRdb holds only in-frame clones, not every one. Here the sample spans some 300,000 clones, approximately 80% being singletons. Treatment here: about 20 received Ad26.COV2.S at low or high dose, single or two shots; about 5 received placebo; per-sample allocation not given. Sampling took place 63 days after the first vaccine or placebo injection. The CDR3 has 16 residues. Germline V lookup: CDR1 SNHLY, CDR2 FYNNEI. V gave up 3 bases and J gave up 3 bases, with 15 bases separating them.

The J gene is TRBJ1-5, the V gene TRBV2, with D possibly TRBD1 on 5 matching bases. The sequence came from a person aged 18-65 years who received the Ad26.COV2.S COVID-19 vaccine or a placebo. The starting material was peripheral blood, obtained in a trial of Ad26.COV2.S vaccine versus placebo. The CDR3 protein is CASSDRAGRINQPQHF. For the CDR3, the DNA is TGTGCCAGCAGTGATAGGGCAGGGCGGATCAATCAGCCCCAGCATTTT.